The 23 T cell receptor beta chains reported below all come from one sample, sequenced in a study of blood T cell repertoires in COVID-19. The protocol was immunoSEQ multiplex PCR, while the TCRdb copy is restricted to in-frame clones and leaves out a portion. The sample has roughly 360,000 clones, about 80% seen once; the top ten hold around 1.1%. What was sequenced was peripheral blood. These receptors came from a human donor with acute or convalescent COVID-19. The donor label of this sample is uncertain.

The gene calls are TRBV3-1 (or the pseudogene TRBV3-2) and TRBJ1-3; no definite D call. This CDR3 contains 12 residues. CDR1 and CDR2 from the germline V gene are LGHDT and YNNKEL (reference sequence). The V and J ends lost 7 bases and 0 bases respectively, with 4 bases between them. The CDR3 DNA sequence: TGTGCCAGCAAACACTCTGGAAACACCATATATTTT. Encoded protein: CASKHSGNTIYF.

This chain links TRBV29-1 with TRBJ2-1; maybe TRBD2 (6 bases). The CDR3 is 16 amino acids. The germline V gene encodes CDR1 SQVTM and CDR2 ANQGSEA. V lost 3 bases and J lost 13, with 28 bases in between. CDR3 sequence: CSVDPSPARGGLTQFF. DNA of the CDR3: TGCAGCGTTGACCCTAGCCCCGCCCGTGGAGGGCTAACACAGTTCTTC.

The V and J genes are TRBV5-6 and TRBJ1-2; D perhaps matches TRBD1 (6 bases). The germline V and J ends were trimmed by 0 bases and 3 bases, with 15 bases remaining between them. The CDR3 is 16 amino acids. Per germline, CDR1 SGHDT and CDR2 YYEEEE. CDR3 region: CASSLDLGALDYGYTF. DNA of the CDR3: TGTGCCAGCAGCTTGGATCTGGGGGCGTTGGACTATGGCTACACCTTC. Variable domain in full (rest from reference TRBV5-6 and TRBJ1-2): DAGVTQSPTHLIKTRGQQVTLRCSPKSGHDTVSWYQQALGQGPQFIFQYYEEEERQRGNFPDRFSGHQFPNYSSELNVNALLLGDSALYLCASSLDLGALDYGYTFGSGTRLTVV.

J is TRBJ2-7 and V is TRBV5-1; D might be TRBD1 (6 bases). The CDR3 sequence is 14 residues long. Germline CDR1 and CDR2: SGHRS and YFSETQ. Trimming pared 0 bases from V and 0 bases from J, leaving 7 bases between. The CDR3 DNA sequence: TGCGCCAGCAGCTTGGCAGGGGACTCCTACGAGCAGTACTTC. It translates to CASSLAGDSYEQYF.

This clone was observed once. This chain links TRBV11-2 with TRBJ2-7; maybe TRBD2 (5 bases). There are 14 residues in the CDR3. V was cut by 7 bases and J by 1 base, with 14 bases left in between. CDR1 is SGHAT and CDR2 is FQNNGV in the germline V gene. CDR3 DNA sequence: TGTGCCAGCAACCTCGGACTGCAGTCCTACGAGCAGTACTTC. Its translation is CASNLGLQSYEQYF.

The rearrangement uses TRBV6-9 and TRBJ1-1, with 10 positions matching TRBD1. Germline values: CDR1 MNHGY, CDR2 SVAAGI. The J segment lost 6 bases and the V segment lost 1 base, leaving 5 bases of the junction unmatched. The CDR3 totals 15 residues. The chain's CDR3 is CASSYWDRGCAEAFF. CDR3 in DNA: TGTGCCAGCAGTTATTGGGACAGGGGCTGCGCTGAAGCTTTCTTT.

V gene TRBV5-5 combines with J gene TRBJ1-5, with D possibly TRBD1 on 5 matching bases. CDR1 and CDR2 (germline): SGHKS, YYEKEE (reference sequence). The CDR3 sequence is 15 residues long. V lost 5 bases and J 0 bases, leaving 12 bases between the germline ends. CDR3 DNA sequence: TGTGCCAGCAGTTATGACAGATATAGCAATCAGCCCCAGCATTTT. Protein sequence: CASSYDRYSNQPQHF.

The chain couples TRBV5-1 to TRBJ1-2; 8 nucleotides line up with TRBD1. Germline lookup yields CDR1 SGHRS and CDR2 YFSETQ. With 4 bases clipped from V and 2 bases from J, the junction kept 4 bases outside the gene matches. This CDR3 region has 14 residues. The CDR3 spells CASSAGGPNYGYTF. As DNA, the CDR3 is TGCGCCAGCAGCGCAGGGGGCCCAAACTATGGCTACACCTTC.

The chain has TRBV7-8 and TRBJ1-5, with 7 bases aligning to TRBD1. V was pared by 5 bases and J by 7 bases, with 5 bases of the junction left unmatched. The germline CDR1 and CDR2 sequences are SGHVS and FQNEAQ. This CDR3 region has 13 residues. CDR3 DNA sequence: TGTGCCAGCAGCGTAAACAGGGGACAGCCCCAGCATTTT. Translated, it gives CASSVNRGQPQHF.

The chain uses TRBV27 and TRBJ1-4, with a tentative D call TRBD1 (5 bases). This CDR3 is built from 15 residues. V dropped 3 bases and J dropped 4 bases, with 12 bases sitting between them. Germline lookup yields CDR1 MNHEY and CDR2 SMNVEV (reference sequence). Here the CDR3 reads CASSFRQLSNEKLFF. CDR3 in DNA: TGTGCCAGCAGTTTCCGACAGCTCAGTAATGAAAAACTGTTTTTT. Full variable domain (missing parts from reference TRBV27 and TRBJ1-4): EAQVTQNPRYLITVTGKKLTVTCSQNMNHEYMSWYRQDPGLGLRQIYYSMNVEVTDKGDVPEGYKVSRKEKRNFPLILESPSPNQTSLYFCASSFRQLSNEKLFFGSGTQLSVL.

The rearrangement links TRBV9 to TRBJ1-2, with 10 positions matching TRBD1. This CDR3 contains 18 residues. In germline, CDR1 is SGDLS, CDR2 YYNGEE. With V trimmed by 3 bases and J by 3 bases, 14 bases remained unmatched. In DNA form, the CDR3 reads TGTGCCAGCAGCGCGGGACAGGGGAAAATGAGAGCTGACTATGGCTACACCTTC. It is translated as CASSAGQGKMRADYGYTF.

This chain's CDR3 is CASNPRRESSGANVLTF. CDR3 sequence (DNA): TGTGCCAGCAACCCCCGGCGGGAAAGCTCTGGGGCCAACGTCCTGACTTTC. The chain links TRBV5-4 to TRBJ2-6; D is possibly TRBD2 (6 bases). The germline V gene has CDR1 SGHNT and CDR2 YYREEE (reference sequence). V gave up 6 bases and J gave up 0 bases, with 16 bases separating them. This CDR3 spans 17 amino acids.

Note on this clone: The same CDR3 is also encoded by other DNA sequences in this sample. This chain joins TRBV2 and TRBJ1-5; 7 nucleotides match TRBD1. The CDR3 covers 15 residues. Per the germline V gene, CDR1 is SNHLY and CDR2 is FYNNEI. The J segment lost 1 base and the V segment lost 6 bases, leaving 6 bases of the junction unmatched. The CDR3 DNA follows: TGTGCCAGCAGCGATGAACAGGGGAGCAATCAGCCCCAGCATTTT. It translates to CASSDEQGSNQPQHF.

V and J are TRBV7-6 and TRBJ2-3; 12 bases match TRBD1. CDR1 is SGHVS, CDR2 FNYEAQ, per germline. The CDR3 runs 15 residues. The junction had 3 bases not matched to a gene; V was cut back by 4 bases and J by 4 bases. CDR3 DNA sequence: TGTGCCAGCAGCTCGGGACAGGGGGCAGCAGATACGCAGTATTTT. Its protein product is CASSSGQGAADTQYF.

The V gene is TRBV5-1, the J gene TRBJ1-6, with D uncertain. Trimming left V 3 bases short and J 2 bases short, with 3 bases between. Germline V gene lookup returns CDR1 SGHRS and CDR2 YFSETQ. The CDR3 length is 13 residues. CDR3: CASSSTYNSPLHF. The DNA for the CDR3 is TGCGCCAGCAGCTCAACCTATAATTCACCCCTCCACTTT. Together with reference TRBV5-1 and TRBJ1-6, the CDR3 gives the full variable domain: KAGVTQTPRYLIKTRGQQVTLSCSPISGHRSVSWYQQTPGQGLQFLFEYFSETQRNKGNFPGRFSGRQFSNSRSEMNVSTLELGDSALYLCASSSTYNSPLHFGNGTRLTVT.

A word on this clone: This sample includes further DNA sequences coding for the same CDR3. J is TRBJ1-1 and V is TRBV7-9; D unclear. From germline, CDR1 is SEHNR and CDR2 FQNEAQ (reference sequence). Between the trimmed V and J ends, which lost 3 bases and 0 bases, there was a span of 5 bases. This CDR3 is 13 amino acids long. CDR3: CASSLSMNTEAFF. DNA of the CDR3: TGTGCCAGCAGCTTGAGTATGAACACTGAAGCTTTCTTT.

The chain carries TRBV2 and TRBJ1-1; D uncertain. CDR1 is SNHLY and CDR2 is FYNNEI in the germline V gene. This CDR3 has 13 amino acids. Trimming removed 5 bases at V and 1 base at J, with 8 bases between. CDR3 DNA: TGTGCCAGCAGTACCCGCAGGAACACTGAAGCTTTCTTT. Translating it yields CASSTRRNTEAFF.

The V and J genes are TRBV5-1 and TRBJ2-5; D might be TRBD1 (5 bases). This CDR3 has 15 amino acids. Deletions cut 0 bases from V and 4 bases from J, with 13 bases between. CDR1 and CDR2 from the germline V gene are SGHRS and YFSETQ. CDR3 protein: CASSLADTTVETQYF. The CDR3 DNA reads as TGCGCCAGCAGCTTGGCGGACACGACGGTAGAGACCCAGTACTTC.

This clone was seen more than once but under ten times. The V gene is TRBV9, the J gene TRBJ2-2, with D possibly matching TRBD2 (6 bases). V lost 6 bases, J lost 1 base, and 10 bases lay in between. CDR1 and CDR2 from the germline V gene are SGDLS and YYNGEE. This CDR3 contains 14 residues. CDR3 DNA sequence: TGTGCCAGCAAGGCGGGGATGAACACCGGGGAGCTGTTTTTT. Its translation: CASKAGMNTGELFF.

The genes are TRBV5-1 and TRBJ2-1; 11 bases are a match to TRBD2. The V and J ends lost 1 base and 2 bases, in that order; junction bases with no gene match: 8. Germline V lookup: CDR1 SGHRS, CDR2 YFSETQ. The CDR3 spans 18 residues. The CDR3 nucleotides read TGCGCCAGCAGCTTGCGACCTGGGACTAGCGGAACCTACAATGAGCAGTTCTTC. This encodes CASSLRPGTSGTYNEQFF.

The rearrangement uses TRBV19 and TRBJ1-4, with a weak D call TRBD1 (5 bases). Trimming removed 5 bases from V and 3 bases from J, with 16 bases in between. Germline V gene sequence: CDR1 LNHDA, CDR2 SQIVND (reference sequence). This CDR3 region has 16 residues. Here the CDR3 DNA reads TGTGCCAGTAGTCCGGGAACCTGGGGGGCTAATGAAAAACTGTTTTTT. Translating it yields CASSPGTWGANEKLFF. The whole variable domain, filled in from reference TRBV19 and TRBJ1-4, reads DGGITQSPKYLFRKEGQNVTLSCEQNLNHDAMYWYRQDPGQGLRLIYYSQIVNDFQKGDIAEGYSVSREKKESFPLTVTSAQKNPTAFYLCASSPGTWGANEKLFFGSGTQLSVL.

The chain joins TRBV7-9 to TRBJ1-1; perhaps TRBD1 as D (6 bases). This CDR3 is built from 14 residues. Per the germline V gene, CDR1 is SEHNR and CDR2 is FQNEAQ (reference sequence). Trimming pared 5 bases from V and 4 bases from J, leaving 14 bases between. CDR3 nucleotides: TGTGCCAGCAGCAATCAGGGGTTCGTCACTGAAGCTTTCTTT. Its translation is CASSNQGFVTEAFF. The whole variable domain, remainder taken from reference TRBV7-9 and TRBJ1-1, is DTGVSQNPRHKITKRGQNVTFRCDPISEHNRLYWYRQTLGQGPEFLTYFQNEAQLEKSRLLSDRFSAERPKGSFSTLEIQRTEQGDSAMYLCASSNQGFVTEAFFGQGTRLTVV.

In nucleotides, the CDR3 is TGTGCCAGCACCAAGGGGGGGAGGAATTCACCCCTCCACTTT. Amino acids: CASTKGGRNSPLHF. The chain is built from TRBV6-5 and TRBJ1-6, with a weak D call TRBD1 (6 bases). Trimming removed 7 bases from V and 7 bases from J, with 14 bases in between. Germline V gene sequence: CDR1 MNHEY, CDR2 SVGAGI. The CDR3 loop spans 14 amino acids.